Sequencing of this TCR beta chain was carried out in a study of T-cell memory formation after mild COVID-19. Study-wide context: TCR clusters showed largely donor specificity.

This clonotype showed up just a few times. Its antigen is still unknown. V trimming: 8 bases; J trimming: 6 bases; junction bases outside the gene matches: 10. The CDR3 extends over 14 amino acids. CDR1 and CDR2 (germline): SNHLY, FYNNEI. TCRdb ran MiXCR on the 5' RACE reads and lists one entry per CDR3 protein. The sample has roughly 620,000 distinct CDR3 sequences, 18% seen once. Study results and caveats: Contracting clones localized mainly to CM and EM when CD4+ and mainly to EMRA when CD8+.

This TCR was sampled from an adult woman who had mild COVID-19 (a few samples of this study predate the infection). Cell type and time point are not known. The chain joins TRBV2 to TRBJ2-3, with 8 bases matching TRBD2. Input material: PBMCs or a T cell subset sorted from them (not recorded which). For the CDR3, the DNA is TGTGCCAGCTCAAGCGGGAGAAAAGTGGATACGCAGTATTTT. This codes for CASSSGRKVDTQYF.